This T cell receptor beta chain comes out of a study of beta chain features in type 1 diabetes. Study-wide points: Among all four CD4+ subsets, Type 1 diabetes patients had TCRB CDR3s that were moderately but significantly shorter.

Germline V gives CDR1 MNHEY, CDR2 SMNVEV (reference sequence). The germline V and J ends were trimmed by 8 bases and 6 bases, with 10 bases remaining between them. CDR3 size: 11 residues. The entirety of the isolated RNA underwent reverse transcription, so expressed TCRB transcripts were sequenced. Using immunoSEQ multiplex PCR, the repertoire was profiled, and TCRdb retains in-frame clones only, with some absent. The sample comprises hundreds of thousands of clones, around 15% of which are singletons, and approximately 0.022% rests with the top ten. A note on this clone: Antigen: not known.

The source is a young man with type 1 diabetes. This rearrangement joins TRBV27 to TRBJ1-1, with D tentatively TRBD1 (6 bases). Sequences were obtained from naive CD4+ T cells from blood. The CDR3 DNA is TGTGCCAGCGAACAGGGCGCTGAAGCTTTCTTT. This sequence encodes CASEQGAEAFF.